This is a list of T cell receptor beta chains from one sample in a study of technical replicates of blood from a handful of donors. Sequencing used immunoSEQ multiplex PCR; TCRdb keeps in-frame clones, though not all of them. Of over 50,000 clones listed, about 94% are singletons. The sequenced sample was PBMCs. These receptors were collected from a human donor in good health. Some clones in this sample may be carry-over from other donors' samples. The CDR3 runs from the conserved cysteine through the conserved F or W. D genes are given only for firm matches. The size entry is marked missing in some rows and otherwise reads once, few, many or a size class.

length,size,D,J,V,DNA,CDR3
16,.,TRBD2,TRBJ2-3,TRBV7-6,TGTGCCAGCAGCTTACTAGCGGGAGGGCATCCAGATACGCAGTATTTT,CASSLLAGGHPDTQYF
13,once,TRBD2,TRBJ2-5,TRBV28,TGTGCCAGCTCTAGCGGGGGTCAAGAGACCCAGTACTTC,CASSSGGQETQYF
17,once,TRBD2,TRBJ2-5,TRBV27,TGTGCCAGCAGTTCACTCGGGGGGCGGGAGGAAGGAGAGACCCAGTACTTC,CASSSLGGREEGETQYF
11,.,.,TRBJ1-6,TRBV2,TGTGCCAGCAGTGACCCTATACCCCTCCACTTT,CASSDPIPLHF
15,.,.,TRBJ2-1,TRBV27,TGTGCCAGCAACCCGAGGGGGACACCCTACAATGAGCAGTTCTTC,CASNPRGTPYNEQFF
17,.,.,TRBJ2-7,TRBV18,TGTGCCAGCTCACCTTGGGACCGGGACATCGAGATTGGCGAGCAGTACTTC,CASSPWDRDIEIGEQYF
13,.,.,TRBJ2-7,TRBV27,TGTGCCAGCAGTCCCTACAGGGAGTACGAGCAGTACTTC,CASSPYREYEQYF
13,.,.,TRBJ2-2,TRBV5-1,TGCGCCAGCACTCCGGACAGCACCGGGGAGCTGTTTTTT,CASTPDSTGELFF
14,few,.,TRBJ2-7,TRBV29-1,TGCAGCGTTGAAGGGCAGGGGTTCCCCTACGAGCAGTACTTC,CSVEGQGFPYEQYF
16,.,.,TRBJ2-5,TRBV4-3,TGCGCCAGCAGCCCGGGGGAGCTAGCGCCCTATAAGACCCAGTACTTC,CASSPGELAPYKTQYF
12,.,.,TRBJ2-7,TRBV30,TGTGCCTGGAGCTTGGGCAGTAACGAGCAGTACTTC,CAWSLGSNEQYF
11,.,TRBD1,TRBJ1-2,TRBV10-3,TGTGCCACCGGGACAGGGGAACGCTACACCTTC,CATGTGERYTF
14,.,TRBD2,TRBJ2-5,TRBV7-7,TGTGCCAGCAGCTCTTCTAGCGGGCGAGAGACCCAGTACTTC,CASSSSSGRETQYF